This record covers a single TCR beta chain. Its cognate antigen has yet to be identified. Qualities for individual bases were not recorded, and no much larger clone is one base off. The data originate from a study of response to subunit inactivated influenza vaccine listed by TCRdb under 2018. Some background on the complete study: The study used deep quantitative T cell receptor repertoire profiling to track responses to a trivalent subunit inactivated influenza vaccine.

The receptor library was made with RT-PCR. Sequencing used an Illumina HiSeq 2500. TCRdb redid the processing of the public reads, applying fastp at Q25 and MiXCR, and retained in-frame beta chains. Each entry merges the rows of one CDR3 protein and shows their most common DNA and genes. For this sample the table gives 150,000 to 200,000 distinct CDR3 sequences, of which about an eighth were detected only once. The ten top clones hold about 29% of the sample. The paper as a whole reports these results and caveats: The authors proposed that each seasonal influenza vaccination may bring in only a limited number of new T cells.

These sequences were also reported in another study, on T cells expressing NK-cell markers. Taken from the second paper: TCR beta cDNA libraries were made by 5'RACE template switching that added a universal primer site and unique molecular identifiers. Three sorted T-cell subsets (CD3+CD56+NKG2C+, CD3+CD56+NKG2C- and CD3+CD56-NKG2C+) from under ten donors had their TCR beta-chain repertoires profiled. Seven of the eight sequenced donors were HCMV-seropositive and one was HCMV-seronegative. To restrict sorting to alphabetaTCR-expressing T cells, an anti-gammadeltaTCR antibody was added in several experiments. In 5 to 7 donors, the dominant CD3+CD56+NKG2C+ clonotypes ranked among the top 10 CD8+ clonotypes, making up about 1.0-7.5% of CD8+ T cells. Those dominant clonotypes were again the most abundant among CD3+CD56-NKG2C+ cells in a few donors, at about 25-65%. Whether the expanded NKG2C-expressing T cell clones were specific for HCMV antigens was left unclear. Randomly selected healthy volunteers, three men and five women, were used as the eight sequenced donors. To determine HCMV serostatus, a commercial ELISA kit was used to detect HCMV-specific IgG in serum. Ficoll density gradient centrifugation was used to isolate peripheral blood mononuclear cells from blood. Magnetic immunoseparation with Miltenyi isolation kits was used to isolate CD4+ and CD8+ T cells from PBMC. cDNA synthesis was primed from the TCR beta constant segment and was followed by two successive PCR amplification steps. Sequencing of the libraries produced 2 x 150 bp reads on Illumina HiSeq 2000/2500, MiSeq or NextSeq. MIGEC was used to demultiplex reads and group reads by UMI, and MiTCR was used to assemble and quantify clonotypes. Only TCR cDNA sequences supported by at least two reads were kept to exclude erroneous sequences. Downstream repertoire analysis used the tcR package, and clonotypes were matched across fractions by CDR3 nucleotide sequence plus V segment. Antigen specificity was annotated against VDJdb with VDJmatch, allowing one amino acid substitution in CDR3.

Sequenced here: CD8+ T cells sorted from PBMCs, sampled roughly 12 days after vaccination. The sequence was obtained from a man aged 50 to 60 who received an inactivated influenza vaccine. Donor details come from another sample of the same person, matched by shared clones.

The DNA sequence is given as TGTGCCAGCAGCCACGGACAGGTCCCCTACAATGAGCAGTTCTTC. The translation is CASSHGQVPYNEQFF. The rearranged chain carries TRBV11-2 and TRBJ2-1, and 7 junction bases match TRBD1. The germline V gene yields SGHAT for CDR1 and FQNNGV for CDR2. The CDR3 runs 15 amino acids, cysteine and phenylalanine included. Only the CDR3 DNA is retained, 45 bases long and in frame from the first base. V loses 5 bases at its end and J loses 2 bases; junction bases beyond the gene matches: 6.